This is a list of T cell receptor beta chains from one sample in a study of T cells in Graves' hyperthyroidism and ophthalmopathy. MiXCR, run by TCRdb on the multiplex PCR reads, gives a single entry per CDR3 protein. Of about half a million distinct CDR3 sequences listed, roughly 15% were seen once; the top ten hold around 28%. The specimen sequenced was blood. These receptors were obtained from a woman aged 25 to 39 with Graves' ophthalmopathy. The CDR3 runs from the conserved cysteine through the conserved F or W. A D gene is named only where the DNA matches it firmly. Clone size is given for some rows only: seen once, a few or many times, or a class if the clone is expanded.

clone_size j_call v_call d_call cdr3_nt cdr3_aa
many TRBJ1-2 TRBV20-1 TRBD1 TGCAGTGCTAGCGGGGACAGCGAAAGTAACTATGGCTACACCTTC CSASGDSESNYGYTF
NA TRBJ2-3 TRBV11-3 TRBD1 TGTGCCAGCAGCTTGCAGGGGGAGCCGGTTACGCAGTATTTT CASSLQGEPVTQYF
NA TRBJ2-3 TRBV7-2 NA TGTGCCAGCAGCTTAGACTTAGAGGCTTCCACAGATACGCAGTATTTT CASSLDLEASTDTQYF
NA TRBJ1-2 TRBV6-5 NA TGTGCCAGCAGTTACTCATCCCTACAGCCTAACTATGGCTACACCTTC CASSYSSLQPNYGYTF
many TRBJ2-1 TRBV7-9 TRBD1 TGTGCCAGCAGCCCGACCAGTCGGGACAGGGGGGGCAATGAGCAGTTCTTC CASSPTSRDRGGNEQFF
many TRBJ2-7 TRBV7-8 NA TGTGCCAGCAGCTTAGGAACGACAGTCTACGAGCAGTACTTC CASSLGTTVYEQYF
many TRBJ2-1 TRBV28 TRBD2 TGTGCCAGCAGCTTTAGCGGGAGGGCGTCCTACAATGAGCAGTTCTTC CASSFSGRASYNEQFF
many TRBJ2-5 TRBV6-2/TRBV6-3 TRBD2 TGTGCCAGCAGCCAGCGGGAGGTAAAGACCCAGTACTTC CASSQREVKTQYF
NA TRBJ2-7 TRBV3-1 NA TGTGCCAGCAGCCAAATAAGGGGTGGGGAGCAGTACTTC CASSQIRGGEQYF
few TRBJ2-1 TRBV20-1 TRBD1 TGCAGTGGGCGCGGGACAGGGAGGTTAGGTGAGCAGTTCTTC CSGRGTGRLGEQFF
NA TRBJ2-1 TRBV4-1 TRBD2 TGCGCCAGCAGCCATTCACTAGCGTCCCCTTACAATGAGCAGTTCTTC CASSHSLASPYNEQFF
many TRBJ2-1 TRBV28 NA TGTGCCAGCAGTTTTTTCGTAGTCGTCCATGAGCAGTTCTTC CASSFFVVVHEQFF
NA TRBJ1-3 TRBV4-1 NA TGCGCCAGCAGCCAAGGCGGGGGAGCCTCTGGAAACACCATATATTTT CASSQGGGASGNTIYF
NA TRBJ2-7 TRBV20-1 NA TGCAGTGCGCGGACCGACCGCTCCTACGAGCAGTACTTC CSARTDRSYEQYF
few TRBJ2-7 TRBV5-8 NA TGTGCCAGCAGCTGGGAAGGGATTTATTACGAGCAGTACTTC CASSWEGIYYEQYF
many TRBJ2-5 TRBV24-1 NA TGTGCCACCAGTGACCCTGACAGGTACCAAGAGACCCAGTACTTC CATSDPDRYQETQYF
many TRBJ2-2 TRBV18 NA TGTGCCAGCTCACCACCGAGGACGCTATACACCGGGGAGCTGTTTTTT CASSPPRTLYTGELFF
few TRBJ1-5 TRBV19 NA TGTGCCAGTAGTATGGGTTGGCCGCGACAGGCCCTTCATAGCAATCAGCCCCAGCATTTT CASSMGWPRQALHSNQPQHF
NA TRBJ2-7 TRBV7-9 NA TGTGCCAGCAGCTTAGTGTCAGGGCCGGACGAGCAGTACTTC CASSLVSGPDEQYF
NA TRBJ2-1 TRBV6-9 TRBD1 TGTGCCAGCACTTGGGACAGGGAATACAATGAGCAGTTCTTC CASTWDREYNEQFF
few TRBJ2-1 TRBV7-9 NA TGTGCCAGCAGCTTAGTAAACGATGAGCAGTTCTTC CASSLVNDEQFF
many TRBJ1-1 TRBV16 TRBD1 TGTGCCAGCGGACAGGGTTGGGAGAACACTGAAGCTTTCTTT CASGQGWENTEAFF
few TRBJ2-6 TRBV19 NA TGTGCCAGTAGTATGGACCTTAACTCTGGGGCCAACGTCCTGACTTTC CASSMDLNSGANVLTF
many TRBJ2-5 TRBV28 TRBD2 TGTGCCAGCAGTCTAAACCGTCGGGAGGTCAGAGAGACCCAGTACTTC CASSLNRREVRETQYF
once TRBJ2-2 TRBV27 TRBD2 TGTGCCAGCAGTCCCCGGGGTAGCGGGAGCACCGGGGAGCTGTTTTTT CASSPRGSGSTGELFF
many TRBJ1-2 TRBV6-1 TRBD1 TGTGCCAGCAGTCCTTCGGGGGACAGGGGTTTGTTTGGCTACACCTTC CASSPSGDRGLFGYTF
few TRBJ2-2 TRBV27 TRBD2 TGTGCCAGCAGTTTACTAGCGGAGAACACCGGGGAGCTGTTTTTT CASSLLAENTGELFF
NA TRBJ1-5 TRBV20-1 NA TGCAGTGCTAGCGAGGGGCTTAATCAGCCCCAGCATTTT CSASEGLNQPQHF
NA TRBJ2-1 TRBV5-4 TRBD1 TGTGCCAGCAGCTCCTACAGGGGGTTTGGCCACAATGAGCAGTTCTTC CASSSYRGFGHNEQFF
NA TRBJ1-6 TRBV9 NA TGTGCCACGGGAGGGGGGAATAATAATTCACCCCTCCACTTT CATGGGNNNSPLHF
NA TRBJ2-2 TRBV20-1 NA TGCAGTGCTAGAGATTCATGGGGGGAATCCGGGGAGCTGTTTTTT CSARDSWGESGELFF
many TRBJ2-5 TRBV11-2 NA TGTGCCAGCAGCGCCAGGGGATGGGAGACCCAGTACTTC CASSARGWETQYF
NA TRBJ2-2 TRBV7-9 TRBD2 TGTGCCGGCAGCCCACGGACTAGCGTCTCCGGGGAGCTGTTTTTT CAGSPRTSVSGELFF
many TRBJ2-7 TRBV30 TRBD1 TGTGCCTGGAGTGTCAAGACAGGGGAATTGGCCCAGCAGTACTTC CAWSVKTGELAQQYF
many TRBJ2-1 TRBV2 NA TGTGCCAGCACTTCCGGGACGGGTTACAATGAGCAGTTCTTC CASTSGTGYNEQFF
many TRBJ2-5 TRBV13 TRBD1 TGTGCCAGCAGCTTAGGGACAGGGGTCTTAGAGACCCAGTACTTC CASSLGTGVLETQYF
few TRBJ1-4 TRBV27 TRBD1 TGTGCCAGCAGTCTCTCACAGGGGGCGGTGGAAAAACTGTTTTTT CASSLSQGAVEKLFF